Listed below are T cell receptor beta chains from one sample, sequenced in a study of vaccination effects on CD4 cells after COVID-19. No antigen is known for these receptors. This table comes from immunoSEQ multiplex PCR, and its TCRdb copy is limited to in-frame clones, with some not included. This repertoire shows 50,000 to 65,000 clones, about three quarters found once; its top ten account for 0.95% to 1.5%. This specimen consisted of CD4+ T cells from PBMCs cultured with HCoV-229E spike peptides, obtained after COVID-19 vaccination. Receptor source: a human donor who received a COVID-19 vaccine. Both conserved end residues are part of each CDR3. A D gene is named only where the DNA matches it firmly. The size of a clone is reported for some rows only, either as once, few or many, or as a class for expanded clones.

size	D	J	V	CDR3	DNA
few	.	TRBJ1-5	TRBV19	CASSIVPVGVSNQPQHF	TGTGCCAGTAGTATCGTCCCGGTCGGCGTAAGCAATCAGCCCCAGCATTTT
.	TRBD1	TRBJ2-5	TRBV9	CASSAGQYQETQYF	TGTGCCAGCAGCGCGGGACAGTACCAAGAGACCCAGTACTTC
.	.	TRBJ2-6	TRBV21-1	CASSKEGGTGANVLTF	TGTGCCAGCAGCAAAGAGGGCGGGACTGGGGCCAACGTCCTGACTTTC
.	TRBD2	TRBJ2-3	TRBV19	CASRAGGYNPKSTDTQYF	TGTGCCAGTCGAGCGGGGGGATACAATCCGAAAAGCACAGATACGCAGTATTTT
.	TRBD1	TRBJ1-1	TRBV4-3	CASSLPTGTAFF	TGCGCCAGCAGCTTACCGACAGGGACAGCTTTCTTT
.	.	TRBJ2-3	TRBV24-1	CATSDPSSLNTQENLTDTQYF	TGTGCCACCAGTGATCCCTCATCCCTTAATACGCAGGAGAACCTCACAGATACGCAGTATTTT
.	.	TRBJ2-3	TRBV5-1	CASSLAPVTDTQYF	TGCGCCAGCAGCTTGGCGCCTGTCACAGATACGCAGTATTTT
.	.	TRBJ1-2	TRBV24-1	CATSEDINYGYTF	TGTGCCACCAGTGAAGACATCAACTATGGCTACACCTTC
.	.	TRBJ2-2	TRBV7-8	CASSLGSSTNTGELFF	TGTGCCAGCAGCTTAGGCAGCTCAACGAACACCGGGGAGCTGTTTTTT
.	.	TRBJ1-4	TRBV4-3	CASSLEGQGEKLFF	TGCGCCAGCAGCCTCGAGGGGCAGGGTGAAAAACTGTTTTTT
.	.	TRBJ1-1	TRBV19	CASSIDGGRASTEAFF	TGTGCCAGTAGTATAGACGGCGGGCGGGCTTCCACTGAAGCTTTCTTT
.	.	TRBJ1-1	TRBV14	CASSQDLGQLNTEAFF	TGTGCCAGCAGCCAAGACTTGGGTCAATTGAACACTGAAGCTTTCTTT
.	TRBD2	TRBJ2-3	TRBV19	CASSDRGGSTDTQYF	TGTGCCAGTAGTGATCGGGGAGGGAGCACAGATACGCAGTATTTT
.	TRBD2	TRBJ2-1	TRBV19	CASSPTTSGGVNEQFF	TGTGCCAGTAGTCCAACGACTAGCGGGGGGGTAAATGAGCAGTTCTTC
.	TRBD2	TRBJ2-1	TRBV6-6	CASSIRTSGGNNEQFF	TGTGCCAGCAGTATACGGACTAGCGGGGGAAACAATGAGCAGTTCTTC
few	TRBD1	TRBJ1-5	TRBV5-6	CASSATGQGVNQPQHF	TGTGCCAGCAGCGCTACCGGACAGGGAGTCAATCAGCCCCAGCATTTT
.	.	TRBJ1-1	TRBV7-9	CASSLVGTGKAFF	TGTGCCAGCAGCTTAGTTGGGACCGGGAAAGCTTTCTTT
few	.	TRBJ1-3	TRBV5-6	CASKSRGFGNTIYF	TGTGCCAGCAAGAGTCGCGGCTTCGGAAACACCATATATTTT
.	.	TRBJ1-5	TRBV29-1	CSVVWGAGDQPQHF	TGCAGCGTTGTATGGGGGGCCGGGGATCAGCCCCAGCATTTT
few	TRBD2	TRBJ2-5	TRBV29-1	CSLVAGGYETQYF	TGCAGCTTAGTAGCGGGGGGCTACGAGACCCAGTACTTC
.	TRBD1	TRBJ2-5	TRBV18	CASSPGTGRKDQETQYF	TGTGCCAGCTCACCGGGGACAGGGAGGAAGGACCAAGAGACCCAGTACTTC
.	.	TRBJ1-2	TRBV19	CASKSAAPYGYTF	TGTGCCAGTAAGTCCGCAGCGCCCTATGGCTACACCTTC
.	.	TRBJ2-3	TRBV7-3	CASSLMGPGRGTDTQYF	TGTGCCAGCAGCTTAATGGGACCCGGGCGGGGCACAGATACGCAGTATTTT